A single sample gave rise to the 29 T cell receptor beta chains below, sequenced in a study of cytomegalovirus exposure and HLA in healthy donors. 13 Jbeta primers and 60 Vbeta primers were used for the PCR. Profiled with immunoSEQ multiplex PCR; TCRdb holds only in-frame clones, not every one. The sample lists some 140,000 clones; around 77% were seen once. Source material: PBMCs. Source of these receptors: a man in his thirties or forties in good health and CMV-seronegative.

This chain uses TRBV13 with TRBJ2-7; TRBD1 agrees at 9 bases. The germline gives CDR1 PRHDT, CDR2 FYEKMQ (reference sequence). The V and J ends lost 0 bases and 3 bases, in that order; junction bases with no gene match: 0. The CDR3 is 14 residues long. CDR3 sequence reads: CASSLGGQGYEQYF. Written as DNA, the CDR3 is TGTGCCAGCAGCTTAGGGGGACAGGGCTACGAGCAGTACTTC.

The CDR3 spells CASGPRDYGYTF. The CDR3 DNA follows: TGTGCCAGCGGACCCAGGGACTATGGCTACACCTTC. The J gene is TRBJ1-2, the V gene TRBV5-5; possible D gene TRBD1, 5 bases. Germline V gene sequence: CDR1 SGHKS, CDR2 YYEKEE (reference sequence). With 7 bases removed from V and 3 bases from J, the gap between germline ends came to 10 bases. The CDR3 has 12 amino acids.

The chain is built from TRBV7-8 and TRBJ2-2; 7 bases agree with TRBD1. V shed 2 bases, J shed 1 base, and the junction held 1 base outside the gene matches. Germline V CDR1 and CDR2: SGHVS, FQNEAQ. The CDR3 is 15 residues long. CDR3 region: CASSLWDRNTGELFF. The CDR3 bases are TGTGCCAGCAGCTTATGGGACAGGAACACCGGGGAGCTGTTTTTT.

With regard to this clone: Compared with germline, one end of the junction differs, possibly owing to a read error. The CDR3 nucleotides read TGTGCCAGCAGCTTCAACTACGGGACACCGGGCCCACACTTC. Encoded protein: CASSFNYGTPGPHF. The J gene is TRBJ2-7, the V gene TRBV7-9, with a weak D call TRBD1 (6 bases). Germline CDR1 and CDR2: SEHNR and FQNEAQ (reference sequence). There are 14 residues in the CDR3.

This clone occurred a few times. This chain uses TRBV7-8 with TRBJ2-5, with no clear D. V gave up 3 bases and J gave up 4 bases, with 9 bases separating them. This CDR3 contains 13 residues. From germline, CDR1 is SGHVS and CDR2 FQNEAQ. The CDR3 region is CASSFSWRETQYF. In DNA, the CDR3 is TGTGCCAGCAGCTTCTCTTGGAGAGAGACCCAGTACTTC.

This clone was seen more than once but under ten times. The CDR3 here is CASSRNTEAFF. The CDR3 coding sequence is TGTGCCAGCAGCAGGAACACTGAAGCTTTCTTT. The chain has TRBV25-1 and TRBJ1-1; no reliable D call. V dropped 6 bases and J dropped 1 base, with 3 bases sitting between them. The CDR3 totals 11 residues. Germline V gene lookup returns CDR1 MGHDK and CDR2 SYGVNS.

This chain connects TRBV7-9 to TRBJ2-3; 8 nucleotides align to TRBD1. J was trimmed by 3 bases and V by 5 bases; bases with no gene match: 4. Germline CDR1 is SEHNR and CDR2 is FQNEAQ (reference sequence). This CDR3 has 14 amino acids. The CDR3 reads CASSLDRGTDTQYF. Written as DNA, the CDR3 is TGTGCCAGCAGCCTCGACAGGGGAACAGATACGCAGTATTTT.

The CDR3 sequence: CASSGLGLAGDNEQFF. The CDR3 DNA is TGTGCCAGCAGTGGTTTGGGACTAGCGGGAGACAATGAGCAGTTCTTC. V gene TRBV6-6 combines with J gene TRBJ2-1; 14 bases fit TRBD2. This CDR3 has 16 residues. Trimming at V came to 5 bases and at J to 5 bases, leaving 5 bases not matched to a gene. CDR1 is MNHNY, CDR2 SVGAGI, per germline (reference sequence).

V and J are TRBV19 and TRBJ1-5; TRBD1 matches 8 bases. From germline, CDR1 is LNHDA and CDR2 SQIVND (reference sequence). The length of the CDR3 is 15 residues. J lost 5 bases, V lost 3 bases, and 6 bases had no gene match. The CDR3, as DNA: TGTGCCAGTAGTATGTCTGGCAGGGGGCATCAGCCCCAGCATTTT. It is translated as CASSMSGRGHQPQHF.

This chain uses TRBV7-2 with TRBJ1-2, with D possibly TRBD1 on 5 matching bases. The V gene lost 3 bases and the J gene lost 4 bases, with 12 bases spanning the gap. Germline values: CDR1 SGHTA, CDR2 FQGNSA. The CDR3 contains 14 residues. CDR3 nucleotides: TGTGCCAGCAGCTTCCGGGGGGGGAGCTATGGCTACACCTTC. Protein product: CASSFRGGSYGYTF.

This clone has just one count. CDR3 in DNA: TGCGCCAGCAGCTTGGTTGAGGGCACTGAAGCTTTCTTT. Its translation: CASSLVEGTEAFF. The chain couples TRBV5-1 to TRBJ1-1, with D unclear. Germline loops: CDR1 SGHRS, CDR2 YFSETQ. Trimming took 0 bases from V and 4 from J, leaving 7 bases between them. The CDR3 has 13 residues.

This clone was seen a handful of times. J is TRBJ2-5 and V is TRBV27; D remains unclear. The germline gives CDR1 MNHEY, CDR2 SMNVEV (reference sequence). The CDR3 is 14 amino acids. Trimming cost V 3 bases and J 5 bases, with 13 bases left between them. In DNA, the CDR3 is TGTGCCAGCAGTTTGCGCAGCACGCGGGAGACCCAGTACTTC. Protein sequence: CASSLRSTRETQYF.

The genes are TRBV5-4 and TRBJ1-4; TRBD1 agrees at 7 bases. In germline, CDR1 is SGHNT, CDR2 YYREEE (reference sequence). This CDR3 spans 15 amino acids. Trimming at V came to 4 bases and at J to 4 bases, leaving 7 bases not matched to a gene. CDR3 in DNA: TGTGCCAGCAGCACCGGGGACAGCAATAATGAAAAACTGTTTTTT. Its protein product is CASSTGDSNNEKLFF.

The chain combines TRBV7-3 with TRBJ2-5, with TRBD2 matching over 8 bases. The CDR3 length is 16 residues. CDR1 is SGHTA, CDR2 FQGTGA, per germline. V shed 6 bases and J 1 base; nucleotides not matched to a gene: 10. The CDR3 sequence: CASSRGVAGRQETQYF. The DNA of the CDR3 is TGTGCCAGCAGTCGCGGGGTAGCGGGACGCCAAGAGACCCAGTACTTC.

This rearrangement joins TRBV2 to TRBJ2-7; no firm D call. Germline V gene data show CDR1 as SNHLY and CDR2 as FYNNEI. Trimming took off 0 bases at V and 3 bases at J, with 21 bases between the two ends. The CDR3 is 18 amino acids. CDR3 protein: CASSEADTIAREDYEQYF. CDR3 DNA: TGTGCCAGCAGTGAAGCGGATACAATTGCCAGAGAGGACTACGAGCAGTACTTC.

The chain employs TRBV7-3 and TRBJ2-2, with TRBD1 as a possible D gene (5 bases). The CDR3 is 17 amino acids. CDR1 and CDR2 (germline): SGHTA, FQGTGA. Trimming stripped 4 bases from V and 2 bases from J, with 17 bases between. CDR3 DNA sequence: TGTGCCAGCAGCTCCCAGGCAGGGTATTCTAACACCGGGGAGCTGTTTTTT. As protein: CASSSQAGYSNTGELFF.

The chain combines TRBV25-1 with TRBJ2-1, with TRBD2 matching 15 bases. The CDR3 length is 18 residues. Germline-derived CDR1 and CDR2 are MGHDK and SYGVNS. After removal of 3 bases from V and 8 bases from J, the junction contained 11 bases not matched to a gene. As DNA, the CDR3 is TGTGCCAGCAGTGACGGACTAGCGGGAGGGGCTTATTGGTATGAGCAGTTCTTC. Its protein is CASSDGLAGGAYWYEQFF.

The rearrangement joins TRBV9 to TRBJ2-1; 8 nucleotides align to TRBD2. CDR3 length equals 15 residues. V shed 2 bases, J shed 8 bases, and the junction held 9 bases outside the gene matches. The V gene's germline CDR1 is SGDLS and CDR2 YYNGEE. CDR3 DNA sequence: TGTGCCAGCAGCGTTGACGGGAGGGCCGGCGATGAGCAGTTCTTC. Protein: CASSVDGRAGDEQFF.

The gene calls are TRBV9 and TRBJ1-2; 10 bases match TRBD1. The V gene's germline CDR1 is SGDLS and CDR2 YYNGEE. The J segment lost 6 bases and the V segment lost 3 bases, leaving 8 bases of the junction unmatched. The CDR3 extends over 15 amino acids. In DNA, the CDR3 is TGTGCCAGCAGCGCCCCGGGGGACAGGGGACATGGCTACACCTTC. It is translated as CASSAPGDRGHGYTF.

The rearrangement joins TRBV5-1 to TRBJ2-5, with 7 bases fitting TRBD1. V lost 4 bases, J lost 2 bases, and 8 bases stayed unmatched. There are 15 residues in the CDR3. CDR1 and CDR2 (germline): SGHRS, YFSETQ. CDR3 sequence reads: CASSRWDSEQETQYF. For the CDR3, the DNA is TGCGCCAGCAGCCGTTGGGACAGCGAGCAAGAGACCCAGTACTTC.

The rearrangement links TRBV7-6 to TRBJ2-7, with D maybe TRBD1 (6 bases). Germline V lookup: CDR1 SGHVS, CDR2 FNYEAQ. V gave up 1 base and J gave up 6 bases, with 16 bases separating them. This CDR3 comprises 15 residues. CDR3 in DNA: TGTGCCAGCAGCTTAGAGGTCGAGTTAGGGGGCGAGCAGTACTTC. It encodes CASSLEVELGGEQYF.

The chain is built from TRBV6-5 and TRBJ2-3; 8 nucleotides align to TRBD2. The length of the CDR3 is 15 residues. The J segment lost 2 bases and the V segment lost 5 bases, leaving 6 bases of the junction unmatched. The germline V gene has CDR1 MNHEY and CDR2 SVGAGI. This chain's CDR3 is CASSRIAGPTDTQYF. The CDR3 DNA reads TGTGCCAGCAGTAGAATAGCGGGACCCACAGATACGCAGTATTTT.

This rearrangement joins TRBV2 to TRBJ2-7, with TRBD2 matching 8 bases. The V segment lost 0 bases and the J segment 4 bases; nucleotides outside the gene matches: 2. The germline CDR1 and CDR2 sequences are SNHLY and FYNNEI. CDR3 size: 14 residues. The CDR3 region is CASSEAPGGYEQYF. In DNA, the CDR3 is TGTGCCAGCAGTGAAGCGCCGGGGGGGTACGAGCAGTACTTC. The full variable domain, rest sourced from reference TRBV2 and TRBJ2-7, is EPEVTQTPSHQVTQMGQEVILRCVPISNHLYFYWYRQILGQKVEFLVSFYNNEISEKSEIFDDQFSVERPDGSNFTLKIRSTKLEDSAMYFCASSEAPGGYEQYFGPGTRLTVT.

The chain recombines TRBV13 with TRBJ2-1, with D possibly matching TRBD1 (5 bases). Trimming shortened V by 0 bases and J by 10 bases, and 13 bases separated the two germline ends. From germline, CDR1 is PRHDT and CDR2 FYEKMQ (reference sequence). There are 14 residues in the CDR3. In DNA form, the CDR3 reads TGTGCCAGCAGCTTAGGCCGGCGAGCAGGGGAGCAGTTCTTC. Its translation: CASSLGRRAGEQFF.

The genes are TRBV4-2 and TRBJ2-1; 8 bases match TRBD1. J was trimmed by 10 bases and V by 2 bases; bases with no gene match: 7. Germline V gives CDR1 LGHNA, CDR2 YNFKEQ. There are 14 residues in the CDR3. CDR3 amino acids: CASSQKTGVSEQFF. In DNA, the CDR3 is TGTGCCAGCAGCCAAAAGACAGGGGTCAGCGAGCAGTTCTTC.

This chain joins TRBV4-1 and TRBJ2-6; 10 bases line up with TRBD2. CDR3 length: 20 residues. The germline gives CDR1 MGHRA, CDR2 YSYEKL. The junction had 11 bases not matched to a gene; V was cut back by 3 bases and J by 0 bases. For the CDR3, the DNA is TGCGCCAGCAGCCAGCCCTCAGGAAGGACTAGCGGCTCTGGGGCCAACGTCCTGACTTTC. Protein sequence: CASSQPSGRTSGSGANVLTF.

The rearrangement links TRBV18 to TRBJ2-7, with TRBD1 matching over 7 bases. The CDR3 extends over 14 amino acids. Per germline, CDR1 KGHSH and CDR2 LQKENI. With V trimmed by 6 bases and J by 5 bases, 10 bases remained unmatched. This chain's CDR3 is CASSLDRVRDEQYF. The CDR3 DNA reads TGTGCCAGCTCTCTCGACAGGGTTCGGGACGAGCAGTACTTC.

V is TRBV25-1 and J is TRBJ1-4, with TRBD1 matching over 9 bases. The junction had 9 bases not matched to a gene; V was cut back by 2 bases and J by 8 bases. The CDR3 is 16 residues long. Germline CDR1 MGHDK, CDR2 SYGVNS. DNA of the CDR3: TGTGCCAGCAGTGAACCTCCGGGACAGGGAAACGAAAAACTGTTTTTT. Translated, it gives CASSEPPGQGNEKLFF.

The chain joins TRBV25-1 to TRBJ1-2, with a weak D call TRBD1 (5 bases). The CDR3 is made up of 14 amino acids. CDR1 is MGHDK and CDR2 is SYGVNS in the germline V gene. The ends were cut back, 0 bases at V and 7 bases at J, with 12 bases in the middle. Written as DNA, the CDR3 is TGTGCCAGCAGTGAATACGACCTAAGGGGTGGCTACACCTTC. Protein: CASSEYDLRGGYTF.